Given below is one T cell receptor beta chain in context. Its antigen is unidentified. The data were obtained in a study of PD-1 blockade in classical Hodgkin lymphoma. General study points: The causes of the repertoire differences, possibly disease activity or prior therapy, remain undefined.

TCRdb keeps only in-frame clones here, not all; method: immunoSEQ multiplex PCR. The table shows approximately 22,000 clones, with around 70% occurring only once. In every patient, relapse followed autologous stem cell transplantation, while exposure to brentuximab vedotin differed. The CDR3 contains 16 residues. Germline V gene lookup returns CDR1 LNHDA and CDR2 SQIVND (reference sequence). The V and J ends lost 1 base and 1 base, in that order; junction bases with no gene match: 5. The clonotype comes from a human donor with classical Hodgkin lymphoma. Sample: peripheral blood mononuclear cells (PBMCs), taken before the second cycle of nivolumab. This chain joins TRBV19 and TRBJ1-1; 8 positions agree with TRBD1. Here the CDR3 DNA reads TGTGCCAGTAGTATAGGGCCGGACAGGGCGAACACTGAAGCTTTCTTT. This codes for CASSIGPDRANTEAFF.